Shown below are 11 T cell receptor beta chains from a single sample sequenced in a study of CD8 T cells in ankylosing spondylitis (dated by TCRdb to between 2016 and 2019). The research as a whole found: A TCR beta motif of several highly homologous amino acid variants appeared characteristic of blood from ankylosing spondylitis patients.

Their antigen targets remain unknown. The library was generated by 5' RACE. Instrument on record: Illumina HiSeq 2500. TCRdb applied fastp at Q25 and MiXCR to the public reads, then kept only in-frame beta chains. Each entry merges the rows of one CDR3 protein and shows their most common DNA and genes. The sample contains 650,000 to 800,000 distinct CDR3 sequences, 15% to 20% of them found a single time. The ten largest make up about 19% of the sample. The sequenced sample was blood, either unsorted or a sorted T cell fraction (not recorded which). These receptors all stem from a male donor with ankylosing spondylitis.

The chain links TRBV20-1 to TRBJ2-7, with D perhaps matching TRBD1 (7 bases). The V and J ends lost 3 bases and 7 bases respectively, with 13 bases between them. CDR1 and CDR2 (germline): DFQATT, SNEGSKA (reference sequence). The CDR3 consists of 12 residues. The CDR3 sequence is CSASRRGREQYF. Here the CDR3 DNA reads TGCAGTGCTAGTCGCAGGGGGAGGGAGCAGTACTTC.

This clonotype was detected only a few times. The chain is built from TRBV7-6 and TRBJ2-1; TRBD1 agrees at 7 bases. CDR3 length: 14 amino acids. With V trimmed by 6 bases and J by 5 bases, 7 bases remained unmatched. Looked up from germline, CDR1 is SGHVS and CDR2 is FNYEAQ. CDR3 protein: CASSPPGQHNEQFF. As DNA, the CDR3 is TGTGCCAGCAGTCCACCGGGACAGCACAATGAGCAGTTCTTC. The full variable domain, in which reference TRBV7-6 and TRBJ2-1 provide the parts outside the CDR3, is GAGVSQSPRYKVTKRGQDVALRCDPISGHVSLYWYRQALGQGPEFLTYFNYEAQQDKSGLPNDRFSAERPEGSISTLTIQRTEQRDSAMYRCASSPPGQHNEQFFGPGTRLTVL.

The sample holds many counts of this clonotype. This chain connects TRBV20-1 to TRBJ1-2; D ambiguous. The germline V gene has CDR1 DFQATT and CDR2 SNEGSKA (reference sequence). The CDR3 runs 13 residues. The V gene lost 4 bases and the J gene lost 2 bases, with 11 bases spanning the gap. CDR3 in amino acids: CSATPGINYGYTF. CDR3 sequence (DNA): TGCAGTGCTACTCCGGGCATAAACTATGGCTACACCTTC.

The V call is TRBV7-3, the J call TRBJ2-7; D remains unclear. Looked up from germline, CDR1 is SGHTA and CDR2 is FQGTGA. V gave up 2 bases and J gave up 7 bases, with 18 bases separating them. The CDR3 sequence is 15 residues long. CDR3 amino acids: CASSLSGPPLLEQYF. CDR3 DNA sequence: TGTGCCAGCAGCTTATCAGGACCCCCGCTATTAGAGCAGTACTTC.

This clonotype was found a few times. The J gene is TRBJ1-3, the V gene TRBV3-1; D is possibly TRBD1 (5 bases). V was cut by 0 bases and J by 2 bases, with 8 bases left in between. The CDR3 length is 15 residues. Germline V gene sequence: CDR1 LGHDT, CDR2 YNNKEL (reference sequence). The CDR3 sequence is CASSQDTGPGNTIYF. Here the CDR3 DNA reads TGTGCCAGCAGCCAAGATACGGGGCCTGGAAACACCATATATTTT.

This rearrangement joins TRBV6-1 to TRBJ2-5; the D call may be TRBD1 or TRBD2 (5 bases each). Germline CDR1 is MNHNS and CDR2 is SASEGT. The ends were cut back, 5 bases at V and 7 bases at J, with 17 bases in the middle. This CDR3 contains 14 residues. The CDR3 is CASSTGTQSMTQYF. The CDR3 nucleotides read TGTGCCAGCAGTACCGGGACCCAGTCTATGACCCAGTACTTC.

The J gene is TRBJ2-1, the V gene TRBV5-1; possible D gene TRBD2, 6 bases. The germline gives CDR1 SGHRS, CDR2 YFSETQ. The CDR3 consists of 17 residues. The ends were cut back, 1 base at V and 3 bases at J, with 17 bases in the middle. The CDR3 protein is CASSLWGLEGGYNEQFF. The CDR3 DNA follows: TGCGCCAGCAGCTTGTGGGGATTAGAGGGAGGCTACAATGAGCAGTTCTTC.

This clonotype was observed a handful of times. The V and J genes are TRBV28 and TRBJ2-5, with 9 positions matching TRBD2. Germline CDR1 is MDHEN and CDR2 is SYDVKM. Trimming at V came to 5 bases and at J to 7 bases, leaving 14 bases not matched to a gene. The CDR3 extends over 16 amino acids. The CDR3 here is CASSTTERGRAGTQYF. In nucleotides, the CDR3 is TGTGCCAGCAGTACCACAGAACGCGGGAGGGCCGGGACCCAGTACTTC.

This clonotype was counted a few times. The V call is TRBV15, the J call TRBJ2-5, with D possibly matching TRBD1 (5 bases). The V gene lost 0 bases and the J gene lost 0 bases, with 11 bases spanning the gap. Germline CDR1 LNHNV, CDR2 YYDKDF (reference sequence). This CDR3 contains 16 residues. CDR3 region: CATSRDLRGNQETQYF. The CDR3 region has the DNA TGTGCCACCAGCAGAGATCTAAGGGGAAACCAAGAGACCCAGTACTTC.

The gene calls are TRBV29-1 and TRBJ1-4; D remains ambiguous. The ends were cut back, 4 bases at V and 8 bases at J, with 11 bases in the middle. Germline V lookup: CDR1 SQVTM, CDR2 ANQGSEA. The CDR3 is 12 amino acids. CDR3 DNA: TGCAGCGTTGGGGGAATCAGGGAAAAACTGTTTTTT. The encoded protein is CSVGGIREKLFF.

This clonotype has only a few counts. The genes are TRBV7-6 and TRBJ2-1; no reliable D call. This CDR3 is built from 13 residues. Germline V lookup: CDR1 SGHVS, CDR2 FNYEAQ. V was clipped by 5 bases and J by 5 bases, with 10 bases between them. In DNA form, the CDR3 reads TGTGCCAGCAGCCCCACCATAGACAATGAGCAGTTCTTC. Protein sequence: CASSPTIDNEQFF.